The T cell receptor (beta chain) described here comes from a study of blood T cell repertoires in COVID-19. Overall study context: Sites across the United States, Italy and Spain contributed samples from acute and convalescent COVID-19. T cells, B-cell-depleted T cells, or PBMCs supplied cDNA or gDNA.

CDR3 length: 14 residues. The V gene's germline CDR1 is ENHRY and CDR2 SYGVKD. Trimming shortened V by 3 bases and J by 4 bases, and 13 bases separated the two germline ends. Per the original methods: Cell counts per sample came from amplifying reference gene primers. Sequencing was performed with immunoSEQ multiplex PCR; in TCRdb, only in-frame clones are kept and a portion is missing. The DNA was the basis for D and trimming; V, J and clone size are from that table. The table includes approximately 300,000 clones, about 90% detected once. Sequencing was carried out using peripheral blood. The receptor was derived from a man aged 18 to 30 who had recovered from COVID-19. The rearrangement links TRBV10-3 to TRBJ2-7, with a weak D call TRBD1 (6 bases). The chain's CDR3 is CAISDTGLSYEQYF. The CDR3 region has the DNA TGTGCCATCAGTGATACAGGGCTGTCGTACGAGCAGTACTTC.